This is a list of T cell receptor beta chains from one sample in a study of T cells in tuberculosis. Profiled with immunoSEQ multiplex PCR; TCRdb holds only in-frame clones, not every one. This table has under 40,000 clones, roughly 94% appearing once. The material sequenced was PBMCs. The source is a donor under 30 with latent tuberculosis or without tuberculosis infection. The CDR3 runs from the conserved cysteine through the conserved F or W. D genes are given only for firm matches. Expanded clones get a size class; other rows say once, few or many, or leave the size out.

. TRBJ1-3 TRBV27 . CASSHQGPADTIYF TGTGCCAGCAGTCATCAGGGTCCCGCGGACACCATATATTTT
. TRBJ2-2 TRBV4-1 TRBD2 CASSQGTSGSRELFF TGCGCCAGCAGCCAGGGGACTAGCGGGAGTAGGGAGCTGTTTTTT
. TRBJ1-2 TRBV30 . CAWSVTSLRGYTF TGTGCCTGGAGTGTAACTTCATTGCGGGGCTACACCTTC
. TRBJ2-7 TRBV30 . CAWSVPEDEQYF TGTGCCTGGAGTGTACCCGAGGATGAGCAGTACTTC
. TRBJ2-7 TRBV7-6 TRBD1 CASSPPTDRGHEQYF TGTGCCAGCAGCCCGCCGACGGACAGGGGCCACGAGCAGTACTTC
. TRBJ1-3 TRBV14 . CASSGTAGNTIYF TGTGCCAGCTCTGGGACTGCTGGAAACACCATATATTTT
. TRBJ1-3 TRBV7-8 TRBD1 CASSTRTGTTLYSGNTIYF TGTGCCAGCAGCACCCGGACAGGGACCACGCTATACTCTGGAAACACCATATATTTT
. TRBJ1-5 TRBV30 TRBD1 CAWSKRPGQGHSNQPQHF TGTGCCTGGAGTAAGCGACCGGGACAGGGGCATAGCAATCAGCCCCAGCATTTT
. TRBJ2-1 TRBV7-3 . CASSLTREKYNEQFF TGTGCCAGCAGCTTAACCCGGGAAAAATACAATGAGCAGTTCTTC
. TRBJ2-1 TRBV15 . CATSGTRGAGGDEQFF TGTGCCACCAGCGGAACACGGGGGGCGGGTGGCGATGAGCAGTTCTTC
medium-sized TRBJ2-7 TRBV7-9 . CASSLEYGSRPYEQYF TGTGCCAGCAGCTTAGAGTACGGAAGCAGGCCCTACGAGCAGTACTTC
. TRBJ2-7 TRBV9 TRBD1 CASSVRTGAYEQYF TGTGCCAGCAGCGTTCGGACAGGGGCCTACGAGCAGTACTTC
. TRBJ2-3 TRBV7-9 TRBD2 CASREPLAGGSTDTQYF TGTGCCAGCAGGGAGCCCTTAGCGGGAGGAAGCACAGATACGCAGTATTTT
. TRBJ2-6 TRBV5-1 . CASSLVTVGSGANVLTF TGCGCCAGCAGCCTTGTTACAGTTGGCTCTGGGGCCAACGTCCTGACTTTC
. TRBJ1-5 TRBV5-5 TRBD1 CASSATGGGNQPQHF TGTGCCAGCAGCGCGACAGGGGGCGGCAATCAGCCCCAGCATTTT
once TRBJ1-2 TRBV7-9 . CASSSDILNYGYTF TGTGCCAGCAGCTCGGACATTTTAAACTATGGCTACACCTTC
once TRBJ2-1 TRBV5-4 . CASSLGQGSYNEQFF TGTGCCAGCAGCTTGGGCCAGGGGTCCTACAATGAGCAGTTCTTC
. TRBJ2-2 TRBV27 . CASRGRANTGELFF TGTGCCAGCAGAGGCAGGGCCAACACCGGGGAGCTGTTTTTT
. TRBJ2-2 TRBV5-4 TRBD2 CASSHGGPAGDTGELFF TGTGCCAGCAGCCACGGAGGGCCAGCGGGGGACACCGGGGAGCTGTTTTTT
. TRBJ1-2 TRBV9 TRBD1 CASSVGNRGGNYGYTF TGTGCCAGCAGCGTGGGGAACAGGGGAGGAAACTATGGCTACACCTTC
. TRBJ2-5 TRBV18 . CASSPPYYQETQYF TGTGCCAGCTCACCACCGTATTACCAAGAGACCCAGTACTTC